A selection of T cell receptor beta chains follows, all from one sample in a study of cytomegalovirus exposure and HLA in healthy donors. The repertoire was sequenced with immunoSEQ multiplex PCR; TCRdb's copy has only in-frame clones and lacks some. Among 60,000 to 70,000 clones, less than 70% were seen once, and the ten largest hold about a tenth. Sample: PBMCs. These receptors were taken from a woman aged 25 to 39 in good health and CMV-seronegative. Each CDR3 is given with its conserved first and last residue. D genes are given only for firm matches. Clone size, where shown, is once, few, many, or a class for clones that have expanded.

v_call,clone_size,j_call,d_call,cdr3_aa,cdr3_nt
TRBV9,NA,TRBJ2-7,TRBD2,CASSPGTSYEQYF,TGTGCCAGCAGCCCAGGGACTAGCTACGAGCAGTACTTC
TRBV9,NA,TRBJ1-4,TRBD1,CASSPGGQGGEKLFF,TGTGCCAGCAGCCCCGGAGGACAGGGAGGGGAAAAACTGTTTTTT
TRBV9,NA,TRBJ2-7,NA,CASSPYSTYEQYF,TGTGCCAGCAGCCCCTACAGTACCTACGAGCAGTACTTC
TRBV5-1,few,TRBJ2-7,TRBD2,CASSEAGVSYEQYF,TGCGCCAGCAGTGAGGCGGGGGTCTCCTACGAGCAGTACTTC
TRBV28,NA,TRBJ1-1,TRBD1,CASSIIQGADTEAFF,TGTGCCAGCAGTATCATACAGGGGGCGGACACTGAAGCTTTCTTT
TRBV7-9,few,TRBJ1-5,NA,CASSTTVSNQPQHF,TGTGCCAGCAGCACAACAGTTAGCAATCAGCCCCAGCATTTT
TRBV12-5,NA,TRBJ2-1,NA,CASGLFRGGPNEQFF,TGTGCTAGTGGTTTGTTTAGGGGGGGCCCAAATGAGCAGTTCTTC
TRBV7-6,NA,TRBJ1-3,NA,CASSFGGGGNTIYF,TGTGCCAGCAGCTTCGGGGGAGGTGGAAACACCATATATTTT
TRBV10-3,NA,TRBJ1-5,NA,CAISELADSNQPQHF,TGTGCCATCAGTGAGCTGGCAGATAGCAATCAGCCCCAGCATTTT
TRBV29-1,NA,TRBJ2-1,NA,CSVEGGGWEGSYNEQFF,TGCAGCGTTGAAGGCGGAGGGTGGGAAGGCTCCTACAATGAGCAGTTCTTC